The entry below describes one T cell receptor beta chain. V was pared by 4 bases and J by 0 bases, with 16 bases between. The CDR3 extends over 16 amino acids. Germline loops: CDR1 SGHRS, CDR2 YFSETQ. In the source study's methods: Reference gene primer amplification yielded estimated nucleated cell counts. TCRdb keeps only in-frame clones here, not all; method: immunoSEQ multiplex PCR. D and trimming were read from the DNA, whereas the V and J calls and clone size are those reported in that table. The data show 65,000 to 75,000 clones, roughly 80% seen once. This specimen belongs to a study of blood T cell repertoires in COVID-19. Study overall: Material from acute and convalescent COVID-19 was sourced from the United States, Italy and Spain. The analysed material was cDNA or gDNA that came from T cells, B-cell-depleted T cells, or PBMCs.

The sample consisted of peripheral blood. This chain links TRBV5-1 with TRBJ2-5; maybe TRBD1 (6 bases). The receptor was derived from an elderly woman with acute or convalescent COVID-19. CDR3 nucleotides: TGCGCCAGCAGCCCCAGGACAGCTCAGTACCAAGAGACCCAGTACTTC. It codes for CASSPRTAQYQETQYF.